The TCR beta chain described here comes from a study of cytomegalovirus exposure and HLA in healthy donors. The germline V gene encodes CDR1 SNHLY and CDR2 FYNNEI. The V segment lost 9 bases and the J segment 6 bases; nucleotides outside the gene matches: 11. This CDR3 is 15 amino acids long. This clone was detected only a few times. Its antigen is still unknown. Primers included in the PCR were 60 Vbeta and 13 Jbeta primers. As processed by the authors: The count from a later analysis was about 80 million unique TCR beta chains, some 10 million of them shared. Method: immunoSEQ multiplex PCR; TCRdb's copy keeps in-frame clones and lacks some. That table gives V, J and clone size, and the DNA gave D and trimming. This sample has about 190,000 clones, with roughly 87% found just once. Points from the study as a whole: Most TCR beta V segments were productive about 87% or about 30% of the time in an earlier analysis.

V is TRBV2 and J is TRBJ1-5, with 10 bases that match TRBD1. This clonotype was obtained from a boy between 2 and 10 years old in good health and CMV-seronegative. Sequenced input: PBMCs. CDR3 coding DNA: TGTGCCAGTGCGTACGGGGACAGGGGTTTTCAGCCCCAGCATTTT. Amino acid sequence: CASAYGDRGFQPQHF.